These 18 T cell receptor beta chains were sequenced from one sample in a study of blood T cell repertoires in COVID-19. Clones were read by immunoSEQ multiplex PCR, and TCRdb kept only the in-frame ones, dropping some. This table holds a few hundred thousand clones, 65% to 90% found once. Sequencing input: PBMCs or T cells enriched from blood (not recorded which). These receptors came from a woman younger than 30 who had recovered from COVID-19.

The genes are TRBV12-3 or TRBV12-4 and TRBJ2-5; TRBD2 is a possible D gene (6 bases). This CDR3 is built from 13 residues. V lost 4 bases and J lost 5, with 11 bases in between. The CDR3 nucleotides are TGTGCCAGCAGTTCTCGGGAGCGGGAGACCCAGTACTTC. Its translation: CASSSRERETQYF.

The chain uses TRBV4-2 and TRBJ1-1; 7 bases line up with TRBD1. V shed 10 bases and J 3 bases; nucleotides not matched to a gene: 5. CDR3 length: 12 amino acids. Per the germline V gene, CDR1 is LGHNA and CDR2 is YNFKEQ. Here the CDR3 DNA reads TGTGCCACCCTAGGGGGCGACACTGAAGCTTTCTTT. Its translation: CATLGGDTEAFF.

The chain uses TRBV5-4 and TRBJ2-5; D is possibly TRBD2 (5 bases). CDR1 is SGHNT, CDR2 YYREEE, per germline (reference sequence). CDR3 length: 15 residues. V was clipped by 3 bases and J by 5 bases, with 17 bases between them. CDR3 DNA sequence: TGTGCCAGCAGCTCACCACCCGGGGTGGGCGAGACCCAGTACTTC. This encodes CASSSPPGVGETQYF.

This sequence joins TRBV28 and TRBJ1-1, with D possibly TRBD1 on 6 matching bases. Trimming shortened V by 4 bases and J by 0 bases, and 12 bases separated the two germline ends. CDR3 size: 15 residues. The germline gives CDR1 MDHEN, CDR2 SYDVKM. The CDR3 spells CASSSTGHLNTEAFF. CDR3 nucleotides: TGTGCCAGCAGTTCCACGGGACACCTGAACACTGAAGCTTTCTTT.

The chain couples TRBV10-3 to TRBJ1-1, with 9 bases lining up with TRBD1. V dropped 0 bases and J dropped 3; count of bases not matched to a gene: 5. The CDR3 sequence is 16 residues long. The germline CDR1 and CDR2 sequences are ENHRY and SYGVKD. This CDR3 is CAISESRGQGYTEAFF. The CDR3 nucleotides read TGTGCCATCAGTGAGTCGAGGGGACAGGGTTACACTGAAGCTTTCTTT.

The genes are TRBV7-9 and TRBJ2-7; TRBD1 matches 7 bases. Trimming at V came to 7 bases and at J to 6 bases, leaving 9 bases not matched to a gene. Per germline, CDR1 SEHNR and CDR2 FQNEAQ (reference sequence). This CDR3 is built from 13 residues. The CDR3 here is CASNPTGSGEQYF. The CDR3 nucleotides read TGTGCCAGCAACCCGACAGGGTCGGGCGAGCAGTACTTC.

Only a few counts were recorded for this clone. This chain connects TRBV11-3 to TRBJ1-2, with 8 bases matching TRBD1. In germline, CDR1 is SGHNT, CDR2 YENEEA. The trim removed 3 bases at V and 2 bases at J, leaving 5 bases unmatched. There are 15 residues in the CDR3. The CDR3 sequence: CASSFGDRPNYGYTF. The DNA of the CDR3 is TGTGCCAGCAGCTTCGGGGACAGGCCAAACTATGGCTACACCTTC.

A single count supports this clone. The rearrangement links TRBV27 to TRBJ2-1; D call uncertain. V lost 3 bases, J lost 7 bases, and 7 bases lay in between. Germline CDR1 reads MNHEY; CDR2 reads SMNVEV (reference sequence). The CDR3 totals 12 residues. The CDR3 coding sequence is TGTGCCAGCAGTTTTATGGAGAATGAGCAGTTCTTC. Amino acid sequence: CASSFMENEQFF.

The rearrangement links TRBV4-2 to TRBJ2-7; 7 positions agree with TRBD2. The CDR3 is 15 amino acids. With V trimmed by 1 base and J by 2 bases, 5 bases remained unmatched. Germline CDR1 reads LGHNA; CDR2 reads YNFKEQ. The CDR3 DNA is TGTGCCAGCAGCCAAGGGGAGGGAGGGCCCTACGAGCAGTACTTC. This encodes CASSQGEGGPYEQYF.

The chain recombines TRBV19 with TRBJ2-3, with 13 bases lining up with TRBD2. The CDR3 contains 15 residues. The germline CDR1 and CDR2 sequences are LNHDA and SQIVND (reference sequence). V dropped 6 bases and J dropped 6; count of bases not matched to a gene: 6. The CDR3 region has the DNA TGTGCCAGTAGCCTGGGACTAGCGGGAAGGGATACGCAGTATTTT. Residues: CASSLGLAGRDTQYF.

CDR3 DNA sequence: TGTGCCAGCAGTCAACAGGGGACAATGAACACTGAAGCTTTCTTT. Encoded protein: CASSQQGTMNTEAFF. This rearrangement joins TRBV6-5 to TRBJ1-1; TRBD1 agrees at 7 bases. V trimming: 5 bases; J trimming: 0 bases; junction bases outside the gene matches: 6. The CDR3 extends over 15 amino acids. Germline V gene data show CDR1 as MNHEY and CDR2 as SVGAGI.

The rearrangement joins TRBV30 to TRBJ2-7; TRBD1 aligns across 8 bases. The length of the CDR3 is 14 residues. Germline V gene lookup returns CDR1 GTSNPN and CDR2 SVGIG (reference sequence). The V and J ends lost 3 bases and 9 bases, in that order; junction bases with no gene match: 13. The chain's CDR3 is CAWRNPGTGGMQYF. As DNA, the CDR3 is TGTGCCTGGAGGAATCCCGGGACAGGCGGTATGCAGTACTTC.

The rearrangement links TRBV6-5 to TRBJ1-2; 7 bases agree with TRBD1. Germline lookup yields CDR1 MNHEY and CDR2 SVGAGI. CDR3 size: 14 residues. With V trimmed by 5 bases and J by 8 bases, 11 bases remained unmatched. The CDR3 nucleotides are TGTGCCAGCAGTCACAACAAGGGGGCGGGAGGCTACACCTTC. This sequence encodes CASSHNKGAGGYTF.

The rearrangement links TRBV2 to TRBJ1-4; 8 nucleotides agree with TRBD1. This CDR3 has 15 residues. In germline, CDR1 is SNHLY, CDR2 FYNNEI. Losses at the gene ends were 9 bases for V and 4 bases for J; bases not matched to a gene: 10. The CDR3 DNA is TGTGCCAGTTCGGCCCAGGGGGCGAATAATGAAAAACTGTTTTTT. Translating it yields CASSAQGANNEKLFF. Full variable domain (remainder filled in from reference TRBV2 and TRBJ1-4): EPEVTQTPSHQVTQMGQEVILRCVPISNHLYFYWYRQILGQKVEFLVSFYNNEISEKSEIFDDQFSVERPDGSNFTLKIRSTKLEDSAMYFCASSAQGANNEKLFFGSGTQLSVL.

The chain joins TRBV11-3 to TRBJ2-1; a possible D gene is TRBD2 (7 bases). V shed 4 bases and J shed 1 base, with 14 bases lying between them. The germline CDR1 and CDR2 sequences are SGHNT and YENEEA. The CDR3 has 16 amino acids. Here the CDR3 DNA reads TGTGCCAGCAGCTCCCCGGGGGGCAGGTCCTACAATGAGCAGTTCTTC. The encoded protein is CASSSPGGRSYNEQFF.

This rearrangement joins TRBV19 to TRBJ2-7; 10 nucleotides agree with TRBD1. V lost 4 bases and J lost 6; bases outside the gene matches: 6. CDR3 length: 14 residues. The germline CDR1 and CDR2 sequences are LNHDA and SQIVND (reference sequence). The CDR3 spells CASSTLTGGAEQYF. DNA for the CDR3: TGTGCCAGTAGTACCTTGACAGGGGGCGCCGAGCAGTACTTC.

The chain is built from TRBV27 and TRBJ2-7; TRBD2 agrees at 7 bases. This CDR3 is built from 14 residues. Losses at the gene ends were 6 bases for V and 2 bases for J; bases not matched to a gene: 7. The germline V gene encodes CDR1 MNHEY and CDR2 SMNVEV (reference sequence). Written as DNA, the CDR3 is TGTGCCAGCAGCCAAGCGGGGTCCACCTACGAGCAGTACTTC. Protein sequence: CASSQAGSTYEQYF.

The chain recombines TRBV29-1 with TRBJ1-2; D is unclear. The CDR3 has 11 amino acids. Trimming shortened V by 6 bases and J by 1 base, and 6 bases separated the two germline ends. CDR1 is SQVTM, CDR2 ANQGSEA, per germline. CDR3 sequence reads: CSVYINYGYTF. CDR3 in DNA: TGCAGCGTATATATTAACTATGGCTACACCTTC.